The present entry profiles one TCR beta chain with its context. What it binds is unknown. This entry belongs to a study of cytomegalovirus exposure and HLA in healthy donors. At the level of the study: The same platform as the approximately 660 first-cohort repertoires was used for the roughly 130 validation repertoires, a later analysis reported.

Study-wide points: Cytomegalovirus status, reportedly, was diagnosed with high specificity and sensitivity by the classifier. TCR clusters originating in the first cohort tended to co-occur in the roughly 110 validation repertoires, according to a later analysis. According to the study, 160 or so TCR beta chains were cytomegalovirus-associated.

Germline-derived CDR1 and CDR2 are SEHNR and FQNEAQ (reference sequence). Trimming left V 10 bases short and J 4 bases short, with 15 bases between. The CDR3 has 13 amino acids. TCRdb keeps only in-frame clones here, not all; method: immunoSEQ multiplex PCR. The sample has 80,000 to 100,000 clones, 70% to 90% seen once; the top ten hold roughly 3.7%. This TCR was recovered from a woman aged 25-40 years in good health and CMV-seronegative. The sample consisted of PBMCs. V usage is TRBV7-9 and J usage is TRBJ2-3, with TRBD2 as a possible D gene (7 bases). CDR3 region: CAMGGPAADTQYF. The CDR3 DNA sequence: TGTGCCATGGGGGGGCCGGCGGCAGATACGCAGTATTTT.